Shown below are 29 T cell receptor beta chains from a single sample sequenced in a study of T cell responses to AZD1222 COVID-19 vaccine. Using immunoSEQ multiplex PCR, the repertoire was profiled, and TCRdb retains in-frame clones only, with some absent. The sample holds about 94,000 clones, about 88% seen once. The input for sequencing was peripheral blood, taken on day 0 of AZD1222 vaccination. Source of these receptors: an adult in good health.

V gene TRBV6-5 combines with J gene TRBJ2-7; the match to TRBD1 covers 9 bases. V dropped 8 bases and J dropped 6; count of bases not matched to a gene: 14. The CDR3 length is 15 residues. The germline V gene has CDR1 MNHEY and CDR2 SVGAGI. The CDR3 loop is CASHHTKGTGSEQYF. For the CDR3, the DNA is TGTGCCAGCCACCATACGAAAGGGACAGGGAGCGAGCAGTACTTC.

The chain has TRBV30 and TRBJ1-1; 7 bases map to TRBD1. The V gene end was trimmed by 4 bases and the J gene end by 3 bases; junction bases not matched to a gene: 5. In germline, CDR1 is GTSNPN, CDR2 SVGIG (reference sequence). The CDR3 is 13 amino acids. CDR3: CAWKQGRDTEAFF. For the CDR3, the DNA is TGTGCCTGGAAACAGGGGAGGGACACTGAAGCTTTCTTT.

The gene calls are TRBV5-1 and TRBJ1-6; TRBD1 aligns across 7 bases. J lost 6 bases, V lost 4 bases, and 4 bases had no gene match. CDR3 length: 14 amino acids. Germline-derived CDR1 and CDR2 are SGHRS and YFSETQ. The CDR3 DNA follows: TGCGCCAGCAGCGCCGGGACAGTTAATTCACCCCTCCACTTT. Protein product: CASSAGTVNSPLHF. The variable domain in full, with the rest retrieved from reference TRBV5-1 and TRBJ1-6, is KAGVTQTPRYLIKTRGQQVTLSCSPISGHRSVSWYQQTPGQGLQFLFEYFSETQRNKGNFPGRFSGRQFSNSRSEMNVSTLELGDSALYLCASSAGTVNSPLHFGNGTRLTVT.

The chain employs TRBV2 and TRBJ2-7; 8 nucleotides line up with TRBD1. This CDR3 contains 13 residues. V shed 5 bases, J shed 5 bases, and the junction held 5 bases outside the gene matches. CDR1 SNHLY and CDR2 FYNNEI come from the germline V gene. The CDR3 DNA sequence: TGTGCCAGCAGTCCGGACAGGGAGAACGAGCAGTACTTC. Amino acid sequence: CASSPDRENEQYF.

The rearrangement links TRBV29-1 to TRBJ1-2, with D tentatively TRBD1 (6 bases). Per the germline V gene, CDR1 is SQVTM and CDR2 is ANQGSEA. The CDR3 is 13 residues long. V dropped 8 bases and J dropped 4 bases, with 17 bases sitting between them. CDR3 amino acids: CSTGVGGRYGYTF. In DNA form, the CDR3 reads TGCAGCACCGGGGTAGGGGGACGCTATGGCTACACCTTC.

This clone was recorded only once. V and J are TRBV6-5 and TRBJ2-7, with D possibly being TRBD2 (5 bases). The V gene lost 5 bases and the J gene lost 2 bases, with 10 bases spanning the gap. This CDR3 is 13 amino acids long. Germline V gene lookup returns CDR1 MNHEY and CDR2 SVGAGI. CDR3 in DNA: TGTGCCAGCAGTCGGACTGCTGCCTACGAGCAGTACTTC. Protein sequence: CASSRTAAYEQYF.

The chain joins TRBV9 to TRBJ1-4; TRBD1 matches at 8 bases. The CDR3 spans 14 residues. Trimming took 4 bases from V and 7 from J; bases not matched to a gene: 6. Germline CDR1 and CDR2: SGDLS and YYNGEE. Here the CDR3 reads CASSLGQGREKLFF. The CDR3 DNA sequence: TGTGCCAGCAGCTTAGGACAGGGCCGTGAAAAACTGTTTTTT.

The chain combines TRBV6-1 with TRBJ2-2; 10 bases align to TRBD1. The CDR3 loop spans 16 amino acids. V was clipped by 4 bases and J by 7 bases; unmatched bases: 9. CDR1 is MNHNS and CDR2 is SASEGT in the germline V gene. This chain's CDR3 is CASSALTGGFGGELFF. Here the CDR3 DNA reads TGTGCCAGCAGTGCGTTGACAGGGGGCTTTGGCGGGGAGCTGTTTTTT.

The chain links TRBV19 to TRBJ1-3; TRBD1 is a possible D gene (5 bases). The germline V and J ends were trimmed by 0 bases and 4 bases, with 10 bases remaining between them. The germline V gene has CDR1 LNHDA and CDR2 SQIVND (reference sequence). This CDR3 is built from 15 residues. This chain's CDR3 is CASSIDLGHGNTIYF. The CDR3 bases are TGTGCCAGTAGTATAGACCTCGGACACGGAAACACCATATATTTT.

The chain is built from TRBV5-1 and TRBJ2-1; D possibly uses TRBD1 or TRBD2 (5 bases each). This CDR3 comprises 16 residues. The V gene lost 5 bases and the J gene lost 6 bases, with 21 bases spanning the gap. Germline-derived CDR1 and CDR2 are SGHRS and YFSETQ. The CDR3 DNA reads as TGCGCCAGCAGTCACACCGGGACCCCGATGGGCAATGAGCAGTTCTTC. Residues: CASSHTGTPMGNEQFF.

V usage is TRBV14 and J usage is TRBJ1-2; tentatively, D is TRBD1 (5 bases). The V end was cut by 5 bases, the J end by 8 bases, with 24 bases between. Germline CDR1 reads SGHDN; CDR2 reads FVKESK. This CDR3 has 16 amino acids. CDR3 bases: TGTGCCAGCAGCGAGCTTCATGCGGGGACTCTATCGGGCTACACCTTC. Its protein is CASSELHAGTLSGYTF.

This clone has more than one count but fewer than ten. The CDR3 sequence: CASALGGDYGYTF. CDR3 in DNA: TGTGCCAGCGCCTTGGGGGGAGACTATGGCTACACCTTC. The chain carries TRBV2 and TRBJ1-2; weak D call: TRBD1 (5 bases). V shed 8 bases and J shed 3 bases, with 13 bases lying between them. Germline V gene lookup returns CDR1 SNHLY and CDR2 FYNNEI. There are 13 residues in the CDR3.

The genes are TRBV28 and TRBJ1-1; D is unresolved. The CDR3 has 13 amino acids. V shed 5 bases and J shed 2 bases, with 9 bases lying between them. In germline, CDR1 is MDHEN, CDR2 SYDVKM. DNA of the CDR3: TGTGCCAGCAGTCGGGTCTTTAACACTGAAGCTTTCTTT. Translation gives CASSRVFNTEAFF.

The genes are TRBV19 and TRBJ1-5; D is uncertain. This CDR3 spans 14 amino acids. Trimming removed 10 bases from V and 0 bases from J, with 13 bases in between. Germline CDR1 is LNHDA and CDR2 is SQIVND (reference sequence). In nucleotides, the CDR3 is TGTGCCACCGATGGAACCAATAGCAATCAGCCCCAGCATTTT. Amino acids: CATDGTNSNQPQHF.

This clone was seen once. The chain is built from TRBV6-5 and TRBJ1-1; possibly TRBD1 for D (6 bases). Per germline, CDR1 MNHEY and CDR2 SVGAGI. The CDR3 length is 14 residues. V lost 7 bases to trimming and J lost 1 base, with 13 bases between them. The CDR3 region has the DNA TGTGCCAGCACTCCCTCACAGGGGAACACTGAAGCTTTCTTT. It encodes CASTPSQGNTEAFF.

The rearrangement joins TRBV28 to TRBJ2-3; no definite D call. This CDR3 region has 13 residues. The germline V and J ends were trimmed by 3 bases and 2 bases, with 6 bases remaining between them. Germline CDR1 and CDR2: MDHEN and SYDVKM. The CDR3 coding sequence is TGTGCCAGCAGTTTTCGGGCCACAGATACGCAGTATTTT. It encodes CASSFRATDTQYF.

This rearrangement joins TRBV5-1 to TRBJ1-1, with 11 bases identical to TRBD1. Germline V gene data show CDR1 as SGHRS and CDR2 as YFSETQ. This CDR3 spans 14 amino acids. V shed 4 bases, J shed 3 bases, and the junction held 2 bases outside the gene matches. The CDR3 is CASSRGQGDTEAFF. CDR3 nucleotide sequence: TGCGCCAGCAGCAGGGGACAGGGGGACACTGAAGCTTTCTTT.

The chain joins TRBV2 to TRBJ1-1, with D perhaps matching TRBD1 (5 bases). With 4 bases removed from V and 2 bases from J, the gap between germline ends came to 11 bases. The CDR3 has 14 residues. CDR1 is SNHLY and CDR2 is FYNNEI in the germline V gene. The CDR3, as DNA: TGTGCCAGCAGTGCAAGCAGGGTCAACACTGAAGCTTTCTTT. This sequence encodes CASSASRVNTEAFF.

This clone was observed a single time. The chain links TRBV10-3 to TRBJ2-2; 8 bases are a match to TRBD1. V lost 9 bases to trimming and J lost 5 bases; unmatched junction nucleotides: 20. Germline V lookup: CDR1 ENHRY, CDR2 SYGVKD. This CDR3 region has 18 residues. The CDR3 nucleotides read TGTGCCATTAGCACCGCGGACAGGGTGGCGTTCCGGACCGGGGAGCTGTTTTTT. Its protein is CAISTADRVAFRTGELFF.

CDR3 bases: TGTGCCAGCAGAGGGACGGCGACCTCTGGGGCCAACGTCCTGACTTTC. Translated, it gives CASRGTATSGANVLTF. The chain links TRBV28 to TRBJ2-6; either TRBD1 or TRBD2 may fit D (5 bases each). Germline V gene lookup returns CDR1 MDHEN and CDR2 SYDVKM. Trimming stripped 6 bases from V and 0 bases from J, with 12 bases between. CDR3 length equals 16 residues. Supplemented by reference TRBV28 and TRBJ2-6, the full variable domain reads DVKVTQSSRYLVKRTGEKVFLECVQDMDHENMFWYRQDPGLGLRLIYFSYDVKMKEKGDIPEGYSVSREKKERFSLILESASTNQTSMYLCASRGTATSGANVLTFGAGSRLTVL.

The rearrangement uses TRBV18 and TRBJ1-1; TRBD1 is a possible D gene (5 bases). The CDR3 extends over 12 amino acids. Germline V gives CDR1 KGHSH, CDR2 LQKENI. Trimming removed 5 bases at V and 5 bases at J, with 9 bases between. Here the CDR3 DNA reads TGTGCCAGCTCATCCCAGGGAACTGAAGCTTTCTTT. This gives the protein CASSSQGTEAFF.

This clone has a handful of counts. DNA for the CDR3: TGTGCCAGCAGCTTGGACCCAGGGCACGGAAACACCATATATTTT. Translation: CASSLDPGHGNTIYF. The chain has TRBV5-4 and TRBJ1-3, with a tentative D call TRBD1 (5 bases). CDR3 length equals 15 residues. The germline gives CDR1 SGHNT, CDR2 YYREEE (reference sequence). V was clipped by 0 bases and J by 4 bases, with 11 bases between them.

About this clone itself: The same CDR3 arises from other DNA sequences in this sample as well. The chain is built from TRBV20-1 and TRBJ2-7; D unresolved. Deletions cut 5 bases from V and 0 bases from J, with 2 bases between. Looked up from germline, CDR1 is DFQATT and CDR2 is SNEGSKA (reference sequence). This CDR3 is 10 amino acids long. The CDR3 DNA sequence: TGCAGTGCTCTCTCCTACGAGCAGTACTTC. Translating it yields CSALSYEQYF.

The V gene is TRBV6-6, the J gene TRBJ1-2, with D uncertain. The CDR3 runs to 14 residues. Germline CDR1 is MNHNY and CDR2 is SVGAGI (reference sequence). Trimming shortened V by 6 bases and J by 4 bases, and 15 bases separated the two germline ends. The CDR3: CASSSGRGGYGYTF. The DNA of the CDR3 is TGTGCCAGCAGCTCTGGGCGGGGAGGCTATGGCTACACCTTC.

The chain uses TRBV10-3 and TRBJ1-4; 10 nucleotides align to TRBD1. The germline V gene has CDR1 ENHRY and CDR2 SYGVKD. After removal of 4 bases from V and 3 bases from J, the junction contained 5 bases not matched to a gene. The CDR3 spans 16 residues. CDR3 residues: CAISAGTGAPNEKLFF. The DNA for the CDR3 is TGTGCCATCAGTGCCGGGACAGGGGCTCCTAATGAAAAACTGTTTTTT.

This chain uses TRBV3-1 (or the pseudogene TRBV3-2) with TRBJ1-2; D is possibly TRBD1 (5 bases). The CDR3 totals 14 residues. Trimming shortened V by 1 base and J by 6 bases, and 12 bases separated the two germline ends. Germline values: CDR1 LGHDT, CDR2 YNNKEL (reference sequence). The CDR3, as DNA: TGTGCCAGCAGCCAAGGGGACGGCGCTAATGGCTACACCTTC. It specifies CASSQGDGANGYTF.

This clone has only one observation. This CDR3 is CASSGPGDTQYF. The CDR3 DNA reads as TGTGCCAGCAGTGGGCCGGGGGATACGCAGTATTTT. The genes are TRBV2 and TRBJ2-3; tentative D call: TRBD2 (5 bases). From germline, CDR1 is SNHLY and CDR2 FYNNEI. There are 12 residues in the CDR3. Trimming shortened V by 4 bases and J by 6 bases, and 8 bases separated the two germline ends.

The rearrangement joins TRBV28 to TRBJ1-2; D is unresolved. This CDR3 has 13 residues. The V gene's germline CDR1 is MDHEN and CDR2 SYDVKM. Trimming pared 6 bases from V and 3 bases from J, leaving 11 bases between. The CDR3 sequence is CASRPASYYGYTF. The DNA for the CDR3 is TGTGCCAGCAGGCCAGCTTCCTACTATGGCTACACCTTC.

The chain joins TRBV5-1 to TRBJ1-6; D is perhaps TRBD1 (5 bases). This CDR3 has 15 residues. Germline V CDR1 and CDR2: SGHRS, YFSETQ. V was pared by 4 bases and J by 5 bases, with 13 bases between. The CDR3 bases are TGCGCCAGCAGCCCCCAGACAGACAATAATTCACCCCTCCACTTT. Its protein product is CASSPQTDNNSPLHF.